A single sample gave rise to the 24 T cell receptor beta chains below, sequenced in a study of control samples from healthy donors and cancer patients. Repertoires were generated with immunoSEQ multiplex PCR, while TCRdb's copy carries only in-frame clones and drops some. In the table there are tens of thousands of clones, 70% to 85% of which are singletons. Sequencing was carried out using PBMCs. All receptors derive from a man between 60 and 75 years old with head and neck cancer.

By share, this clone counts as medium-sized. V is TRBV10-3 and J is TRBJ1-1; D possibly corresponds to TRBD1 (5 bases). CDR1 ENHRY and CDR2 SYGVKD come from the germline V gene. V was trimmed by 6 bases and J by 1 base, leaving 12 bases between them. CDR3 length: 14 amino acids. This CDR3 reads CAIRDWRGNTEAFF. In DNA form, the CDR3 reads TGTGCCATCAGGGATTGGAGGGGGAACACTGAAGCTTTCTTT.

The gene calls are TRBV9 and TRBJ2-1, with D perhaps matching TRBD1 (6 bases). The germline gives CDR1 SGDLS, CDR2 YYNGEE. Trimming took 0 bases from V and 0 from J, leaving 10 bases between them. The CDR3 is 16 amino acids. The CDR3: CASSVVGDNSYNEQFF. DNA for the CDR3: TGTGCCAGCAGCGTAGTGGGGGACAACTCCTACAATGAGCAGTTCTTC.

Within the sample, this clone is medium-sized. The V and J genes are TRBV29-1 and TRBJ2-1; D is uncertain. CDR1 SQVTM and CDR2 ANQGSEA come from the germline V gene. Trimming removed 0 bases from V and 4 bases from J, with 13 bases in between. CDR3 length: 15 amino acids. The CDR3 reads CSVEDPARIYNEQFF. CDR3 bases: TGCAGCGTTGAAGATCCAGCTAGGATTTACAATGAGCAGTTCTTC.

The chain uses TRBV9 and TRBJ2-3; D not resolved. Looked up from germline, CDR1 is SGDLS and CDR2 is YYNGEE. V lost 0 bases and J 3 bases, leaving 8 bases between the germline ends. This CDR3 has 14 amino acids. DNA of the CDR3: TGTGCCAGCAGCGTAGTGCCGGGTACAGATACGCAGTATTTT. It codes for CASSVVPGTDTQYF.

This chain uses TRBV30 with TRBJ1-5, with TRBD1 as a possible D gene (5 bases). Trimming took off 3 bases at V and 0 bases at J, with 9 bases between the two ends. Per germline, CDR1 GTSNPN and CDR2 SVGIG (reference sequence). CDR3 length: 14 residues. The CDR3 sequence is CAWSQGTSNQPQHF. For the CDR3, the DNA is TGTGCCTGGAGCCAGGGAACTAGCAATCAGCCCCAGCATTTT.

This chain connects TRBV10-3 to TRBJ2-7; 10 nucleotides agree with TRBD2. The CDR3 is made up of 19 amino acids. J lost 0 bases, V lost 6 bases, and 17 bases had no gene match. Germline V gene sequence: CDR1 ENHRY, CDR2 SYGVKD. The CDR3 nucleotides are TGTGCCATCAGGGGGGGCGCCGGGACTAGCGCACAGAGCTCCTACGAGCAGTACTTC. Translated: CAIRGGAGTSAQSSYEQYF.

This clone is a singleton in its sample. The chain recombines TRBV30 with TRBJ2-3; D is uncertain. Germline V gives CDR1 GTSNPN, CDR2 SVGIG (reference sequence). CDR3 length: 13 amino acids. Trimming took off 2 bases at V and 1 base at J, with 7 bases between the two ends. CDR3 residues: CAWSFPGTDTQYF. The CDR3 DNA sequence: TGTGCCTGGAGTTTTCCGGGCACAGATACGCAGTATTTT.

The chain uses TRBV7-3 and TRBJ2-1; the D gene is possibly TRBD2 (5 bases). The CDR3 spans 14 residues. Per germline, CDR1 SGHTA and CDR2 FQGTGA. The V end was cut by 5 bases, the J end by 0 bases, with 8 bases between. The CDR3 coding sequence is TGTGCCAGCAGCCCTAGCATCTCCTACAATGAGCAGTTCTTC. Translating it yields CASSPSISYNEQFF.

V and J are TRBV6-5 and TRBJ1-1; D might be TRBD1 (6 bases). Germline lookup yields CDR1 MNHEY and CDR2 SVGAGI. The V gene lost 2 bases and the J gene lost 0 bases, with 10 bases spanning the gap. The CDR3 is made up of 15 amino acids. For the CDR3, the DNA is TGTGCCAGCAGTTACAGCAGGGGATTGAACACTGAAGCTTTCTTT. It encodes CASSYSRGLNTEAFF.

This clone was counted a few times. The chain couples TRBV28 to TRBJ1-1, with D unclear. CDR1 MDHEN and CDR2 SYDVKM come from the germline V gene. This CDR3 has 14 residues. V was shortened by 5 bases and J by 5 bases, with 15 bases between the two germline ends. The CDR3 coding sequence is TGTGCCAGCAGTGAACTTCTTAGGGTAACTGAAGCTTTCTTT. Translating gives CASSELLRVTEAFF.

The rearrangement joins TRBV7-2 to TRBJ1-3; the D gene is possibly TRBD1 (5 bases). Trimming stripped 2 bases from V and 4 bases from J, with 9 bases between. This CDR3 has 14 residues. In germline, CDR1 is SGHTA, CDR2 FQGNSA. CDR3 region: CASSLRTTGNTIYF. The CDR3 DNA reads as TGTGCCAGCAGCTTAAGGACAACCGGAAACACCATATATTTT.

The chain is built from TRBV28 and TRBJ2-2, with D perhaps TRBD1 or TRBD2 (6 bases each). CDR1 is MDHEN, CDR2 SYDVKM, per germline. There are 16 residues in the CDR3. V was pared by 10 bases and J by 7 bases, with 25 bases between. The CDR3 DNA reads TGTGCCATTCTTCCCGGGGGCAGGGGATTGAGCGGGGAGCTGTTTTTT. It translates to CAILPGGRGLSGELFF.

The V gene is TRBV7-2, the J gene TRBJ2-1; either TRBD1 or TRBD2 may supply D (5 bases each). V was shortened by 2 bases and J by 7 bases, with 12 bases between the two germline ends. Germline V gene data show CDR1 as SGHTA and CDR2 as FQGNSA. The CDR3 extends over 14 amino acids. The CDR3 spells CASSLNYEGNEQFF. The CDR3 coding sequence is TGTGCCAGCAGCTTAAATTACGAGGGGAATGAGCAGTTCTTC.

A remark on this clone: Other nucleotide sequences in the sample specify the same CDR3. The CDR3 coding sequence is TGTGCCAGCAGCCAAGGGGAGACCTACGAGCAGTACTTC. The encoded protein is CASSQGETYEQYF. The chain combines TRBV3-1 (or the pseudogene TRBV3-2) with TRBJ2-7, with D perhaps TRBD2 (5 bases). From germline, CDR1 is LGHDT and CDR2 YNNKEL (reference sequence). V gave up 1 base and J gave up 2 bases, with 6 bases separating them. This CDR3 has 13 amino acids.

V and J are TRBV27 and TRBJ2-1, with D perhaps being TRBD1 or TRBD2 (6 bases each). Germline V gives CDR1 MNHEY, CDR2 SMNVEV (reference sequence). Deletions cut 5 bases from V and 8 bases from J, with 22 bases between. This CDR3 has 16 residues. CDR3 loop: CASSPEGGTKYYEQFF. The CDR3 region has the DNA TGTGCCAGCAGTCCCGAGGGGGGAACCAAATACTATGAGCAGTTCTTC.

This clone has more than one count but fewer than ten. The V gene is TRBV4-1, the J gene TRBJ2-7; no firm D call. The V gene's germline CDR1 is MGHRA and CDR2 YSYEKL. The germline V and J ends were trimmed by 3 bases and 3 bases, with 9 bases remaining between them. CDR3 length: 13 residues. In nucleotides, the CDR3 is TGCGCCAGCAGCCACCCCGAACACTACGAGCAGTACTTC. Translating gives CASSHPEHYEQYF.

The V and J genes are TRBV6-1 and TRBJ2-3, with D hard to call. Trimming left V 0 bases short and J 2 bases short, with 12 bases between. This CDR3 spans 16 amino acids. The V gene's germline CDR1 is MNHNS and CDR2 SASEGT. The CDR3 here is CASSEARAPITDTQYF. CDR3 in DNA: TGTGCCAGCAGTGAAGCAAGAGCGCCTATCACAGATACGCAGTATTTT.

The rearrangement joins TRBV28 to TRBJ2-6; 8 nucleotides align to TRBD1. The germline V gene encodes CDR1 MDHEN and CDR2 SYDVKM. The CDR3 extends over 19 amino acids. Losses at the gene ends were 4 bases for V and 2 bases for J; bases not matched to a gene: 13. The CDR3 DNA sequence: TGTGCCAGCAGTTCAACCCCCGAGACAGGGGTCCCTGGGGCCAACGTCCTGACTTTC. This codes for CASSSTPETGVPGANVLTF. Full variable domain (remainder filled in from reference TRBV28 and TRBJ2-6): DVKVTQSSRYLVKRTGEKVFLECVQDMDHENMFWYRQDPGLGLRLIYFSYDVKMKEKGDIPEGYSVSREKKERFSLILESASTNQTSMYLCASSSTPETGVPGANVLTFGAGSRLTVL.

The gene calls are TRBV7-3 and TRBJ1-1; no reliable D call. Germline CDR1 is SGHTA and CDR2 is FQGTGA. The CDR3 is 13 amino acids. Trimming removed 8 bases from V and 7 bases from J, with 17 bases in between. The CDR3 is CASGQTGDGEAFF. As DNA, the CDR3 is TGTGCCAGCGGTCAGACTGGGGATGGTGAAGCTTTCTTT.

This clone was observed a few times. As DNA, the CDR3 is TGTGCCAGCAGGGAGGGAATGACGAACACTGAAGCTTTCTTT. Translating gives CASREGMTNTEAFF. This chain uses TRBV7-8 with TRBJ1-1; D unresolved. CDR3 length: 14 residues. V lost 6 bases and J 1 base, leaving 12 bases between the germline ends. CDR1 and CDR2 from the germline V gene are SGHVS and FQNEAQ.

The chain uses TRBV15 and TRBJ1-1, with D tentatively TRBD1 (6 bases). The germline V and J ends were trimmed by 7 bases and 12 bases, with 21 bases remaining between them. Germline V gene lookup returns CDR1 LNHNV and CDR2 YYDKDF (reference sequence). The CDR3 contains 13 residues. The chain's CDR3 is CATTPLRGEIPFF. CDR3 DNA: TGTGCCACCACCCCCCTAAGGGGGGAAATCCCTTTCTTT.

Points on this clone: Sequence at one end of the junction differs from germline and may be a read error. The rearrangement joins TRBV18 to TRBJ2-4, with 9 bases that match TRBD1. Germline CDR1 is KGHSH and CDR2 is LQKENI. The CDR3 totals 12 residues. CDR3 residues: CASSPGQGSYRF. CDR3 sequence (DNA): TGTGCCAGCTCGCCTGGACAGGGGAGCTATCGGTTC.

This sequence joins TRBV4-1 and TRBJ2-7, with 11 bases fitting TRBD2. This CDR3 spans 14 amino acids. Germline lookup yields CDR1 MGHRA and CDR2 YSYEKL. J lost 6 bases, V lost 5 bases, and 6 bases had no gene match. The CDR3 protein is CASSVLAGVAEQYF. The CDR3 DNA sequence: TGCGCCAGCAGCGTACTAGCGGGAGTAGCCGAGCAGTACTTC.

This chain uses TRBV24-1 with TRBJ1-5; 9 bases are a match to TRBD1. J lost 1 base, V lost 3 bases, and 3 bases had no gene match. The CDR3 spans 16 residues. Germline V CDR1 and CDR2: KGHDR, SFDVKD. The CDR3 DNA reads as TGTGCCACCAGTGATCCTACAGGGGGCAGCAATCAGCCCCAGCATTTT. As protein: CATSDPTGGSNQPQHF.